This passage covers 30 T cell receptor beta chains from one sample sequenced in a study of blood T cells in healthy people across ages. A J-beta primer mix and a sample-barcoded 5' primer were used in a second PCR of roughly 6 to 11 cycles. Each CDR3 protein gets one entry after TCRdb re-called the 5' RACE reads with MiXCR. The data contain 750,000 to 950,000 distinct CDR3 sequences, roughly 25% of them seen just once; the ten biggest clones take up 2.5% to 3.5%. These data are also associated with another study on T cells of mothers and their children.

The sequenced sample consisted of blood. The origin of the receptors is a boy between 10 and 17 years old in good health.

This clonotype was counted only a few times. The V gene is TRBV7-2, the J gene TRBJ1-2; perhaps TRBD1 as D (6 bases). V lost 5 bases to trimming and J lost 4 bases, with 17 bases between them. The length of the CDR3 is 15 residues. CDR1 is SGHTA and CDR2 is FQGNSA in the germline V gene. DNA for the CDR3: TGTGCCAGCAGCGGCTACCGGGGGGGCTCCTATGGCTACACCTTC. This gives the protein CASSGYRGGSYGYTF.

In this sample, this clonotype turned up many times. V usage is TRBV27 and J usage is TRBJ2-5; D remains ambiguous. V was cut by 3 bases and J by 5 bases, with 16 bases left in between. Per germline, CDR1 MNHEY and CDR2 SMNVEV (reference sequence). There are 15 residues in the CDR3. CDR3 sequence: CASSFGPNLPETQYF. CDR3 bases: TGTGCCAGCAGTTTTGGGCCTAACCTTCCCGAGACCCAGTACTTC.

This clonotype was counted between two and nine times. The chain's CDR3 is CASSTDRGLRQPQHF. CDR3 nucleotides: TGTGCCAGCAGTACGGACAGGGGGCTCAGGCAGCCCCAGCATTTT. The chain is built from TRBV9 and TRBJ1-5; the match to TRBD1 covers 11 bases. The CDR3 has 15 amino acids. The V gene's germline CDR1 is SGDLS and CDR2 YYNGEE. The junction had 8 bases not matched to a gene; V was cut back by 5 bases and J by 7 bases.

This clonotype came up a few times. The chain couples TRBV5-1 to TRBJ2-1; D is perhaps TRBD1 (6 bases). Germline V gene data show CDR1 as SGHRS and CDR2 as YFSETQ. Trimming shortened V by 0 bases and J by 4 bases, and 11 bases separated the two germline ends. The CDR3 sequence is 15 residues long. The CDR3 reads CASSLAQGNYNEQFF. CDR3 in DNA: TGCGCCAGCAGCTTGGCACAGGGAAATTACAATGAGCAGTTCTTC.

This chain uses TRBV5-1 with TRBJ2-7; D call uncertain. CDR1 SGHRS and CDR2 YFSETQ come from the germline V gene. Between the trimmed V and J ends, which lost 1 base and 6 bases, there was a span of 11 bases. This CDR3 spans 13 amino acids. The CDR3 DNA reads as TGCGCCAGCAGCTTGCATGGTGGACGCGAGCAGTACTTC. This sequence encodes CASSLHGGREQYF.

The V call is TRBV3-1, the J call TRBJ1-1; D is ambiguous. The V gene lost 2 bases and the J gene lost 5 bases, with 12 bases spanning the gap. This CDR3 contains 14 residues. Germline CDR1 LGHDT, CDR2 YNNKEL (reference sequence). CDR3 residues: CASSQREGKTEAFF. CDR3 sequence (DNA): TGTGCCAGCAGCCAAAGGGAAGGGAAAACTGAAGCTTTCTTT. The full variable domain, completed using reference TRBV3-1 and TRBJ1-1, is DTAVSQTPKYLVTQMGNDKSIKCEQNLGHDTMYWYKQDSKKFLKIMFSYNNKELIINETVPNRFSPKSPDKAHLNLHINSLELGDSAVYFCASSQREGKTEAFFGQGTRLTVV.

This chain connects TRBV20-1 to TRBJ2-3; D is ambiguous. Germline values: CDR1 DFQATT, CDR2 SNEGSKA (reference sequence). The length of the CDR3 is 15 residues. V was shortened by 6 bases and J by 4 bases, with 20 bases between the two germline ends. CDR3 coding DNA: TGCAGTGCCAACCCCGAGGCCCTGGACGCAGATACGCAGTATTTT. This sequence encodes CSANPEALDADTQYF.

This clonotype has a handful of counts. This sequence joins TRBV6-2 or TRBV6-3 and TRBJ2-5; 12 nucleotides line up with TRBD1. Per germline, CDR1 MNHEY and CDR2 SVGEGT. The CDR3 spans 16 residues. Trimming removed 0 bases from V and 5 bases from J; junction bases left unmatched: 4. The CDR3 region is CASSYSGTGGPETQYF. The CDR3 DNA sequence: TGTGCCAGCAGTTACTCCGGGACAGGGGGCCCGGAGACCCAGTACTTC.

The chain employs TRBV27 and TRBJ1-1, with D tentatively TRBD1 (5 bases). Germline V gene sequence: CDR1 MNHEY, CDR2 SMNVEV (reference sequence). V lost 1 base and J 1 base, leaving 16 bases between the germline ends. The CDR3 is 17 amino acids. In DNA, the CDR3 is TGTGCCAGCAGTTTATTCCTCGACAGTGGAGGGAACACTGAAGCTTTCTTT. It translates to CASSLFLDSGGNTEAFF.

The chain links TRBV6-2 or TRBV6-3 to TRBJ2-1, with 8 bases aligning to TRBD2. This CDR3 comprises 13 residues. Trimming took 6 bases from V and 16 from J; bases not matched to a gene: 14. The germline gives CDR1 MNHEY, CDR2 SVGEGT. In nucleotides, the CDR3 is TGTGCCAGCAGCTTGGCTAGCGGGCATAAACGCTTCTTC. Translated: CASSLASGHKRFF.

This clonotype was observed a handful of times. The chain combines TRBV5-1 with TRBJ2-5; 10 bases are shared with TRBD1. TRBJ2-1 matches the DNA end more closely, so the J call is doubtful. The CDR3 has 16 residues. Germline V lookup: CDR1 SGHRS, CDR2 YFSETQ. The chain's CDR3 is CASSGTGTGVGNEQFF. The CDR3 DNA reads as TGCGCCAGCAGCGGAACCGGGACAGGGGTAGGCAATGAGCAGTTCTTC.

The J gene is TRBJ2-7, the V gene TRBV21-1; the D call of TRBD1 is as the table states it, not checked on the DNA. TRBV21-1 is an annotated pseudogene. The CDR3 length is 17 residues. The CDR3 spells CASSKSNRTTRSYEQYF. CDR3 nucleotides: TGTGCCAGCAGCAAATCGAATAGGACAACGCGCTCGTACGAGCAGTACTTC.

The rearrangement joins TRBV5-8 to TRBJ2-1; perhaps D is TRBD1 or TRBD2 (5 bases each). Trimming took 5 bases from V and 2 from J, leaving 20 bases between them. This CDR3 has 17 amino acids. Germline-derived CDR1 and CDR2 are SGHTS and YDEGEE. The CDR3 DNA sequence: TGTGCCAGCAGGCGCGATAGAGGGGTTCTGGCCTACAATGAGCAGTTCTTC. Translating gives CASRRDRGVLAYNEQFF.

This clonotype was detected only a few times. CDR3 sequence (DNA): TGTGCCAGCAGTGAATTGGAGGGAAACTCTGGAAACACCATATATTTT. This translates into CASSELEGNSGNTIYF. V and J are TRBV25-1 and TRBJ1-3; D gene ambiguous. The CDR3 is 16 residues long. CDR1 is MGHDK, CDR2 SYGVNS, per germline. The V gene lost 1 base and the J gene lost 0 bases, with 10 bases spanning the gap.

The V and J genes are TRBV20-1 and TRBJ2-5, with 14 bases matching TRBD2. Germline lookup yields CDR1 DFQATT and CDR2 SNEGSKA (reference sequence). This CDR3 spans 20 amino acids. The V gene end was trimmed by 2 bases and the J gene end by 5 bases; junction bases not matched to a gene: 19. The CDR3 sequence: CSARPQPGLAGVEIYETQYF. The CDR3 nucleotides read TGCAGTGCTAGACCCCAACCGGGACTAGCGGGGGTTGAGATATATGAGACCCAGTACTTC.

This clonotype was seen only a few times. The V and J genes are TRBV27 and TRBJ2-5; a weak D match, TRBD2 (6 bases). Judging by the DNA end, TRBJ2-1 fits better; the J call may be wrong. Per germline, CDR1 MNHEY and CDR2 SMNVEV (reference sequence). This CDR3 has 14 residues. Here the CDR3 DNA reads TGTGCCAGCAGTACCCGGGACTTCACTAATGAGCAGTTCTTC. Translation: CASSTRDFTNEQFF.

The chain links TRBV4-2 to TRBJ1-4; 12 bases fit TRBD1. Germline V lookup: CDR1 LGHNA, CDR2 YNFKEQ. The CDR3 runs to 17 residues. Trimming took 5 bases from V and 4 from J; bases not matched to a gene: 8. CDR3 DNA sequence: TGTGCCAGCAGCTTGCGGGACAGGGGGCCTGTTAATGAAAAACTGTTTTTT. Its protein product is CASSLRDRGPVNEKLFF.

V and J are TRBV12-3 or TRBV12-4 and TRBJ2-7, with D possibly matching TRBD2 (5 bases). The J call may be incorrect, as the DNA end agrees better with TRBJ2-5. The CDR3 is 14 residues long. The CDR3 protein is CASSLTRRLETQYF. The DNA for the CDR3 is TGTGCCAGCAGTTTAACTAGGAGGTTGGAGACCCAGTACTTC.

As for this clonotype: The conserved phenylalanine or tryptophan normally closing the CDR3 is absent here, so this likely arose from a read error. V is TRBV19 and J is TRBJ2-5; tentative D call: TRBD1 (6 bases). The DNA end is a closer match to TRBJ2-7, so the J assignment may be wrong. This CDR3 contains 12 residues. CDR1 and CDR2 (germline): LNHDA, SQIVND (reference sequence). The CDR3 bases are TGTGCCACCACGGACAGAACCTACGAGCAGTACTCC. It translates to CATTDRTYEQYS.

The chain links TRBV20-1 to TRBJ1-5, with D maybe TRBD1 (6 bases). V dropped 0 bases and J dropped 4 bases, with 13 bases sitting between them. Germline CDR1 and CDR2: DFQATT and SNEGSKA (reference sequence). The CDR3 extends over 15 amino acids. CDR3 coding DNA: TGCAGTGCTAGAGATGGGGGCCTTCTGAATCAGCCCCAGCATTTT. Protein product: CSARDGGLLNQPQHF.

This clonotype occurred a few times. CDR3 sequence reads: CSVGGRVPDTQYF. The DNA for the CDR3 is TGCAGCGTTGGGGGGCGGGTTCCAGATACGCAGTATTTT. V and J are TRBV29-1 and TRBJ2-3, with a possible D match to TRBD1 (6 bases). CDR1 is SQVTM and CDR2 is ANQGSEA in the germline V gene. Trimming took off 4 bases at V and 4 bases at J, with 12 bases between the two ends. This CDR3 has 13 amino acids.

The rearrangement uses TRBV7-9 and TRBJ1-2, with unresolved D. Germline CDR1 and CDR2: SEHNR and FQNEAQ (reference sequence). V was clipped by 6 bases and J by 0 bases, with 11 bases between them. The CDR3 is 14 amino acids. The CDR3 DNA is TGTGCCAGCAGAAGCTTTCCCGCTAACTATGGCTACACCTTC. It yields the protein CASRSFPANYGYTF.

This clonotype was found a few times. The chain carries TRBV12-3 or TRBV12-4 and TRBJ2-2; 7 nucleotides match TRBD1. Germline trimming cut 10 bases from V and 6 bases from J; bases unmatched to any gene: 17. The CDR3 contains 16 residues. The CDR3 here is CATATGTGGKPGELFF. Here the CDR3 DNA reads TGTGCCACCGCGACAGGGACCGGTGGGAAACCCGGGGAGCTGTTTTTT.

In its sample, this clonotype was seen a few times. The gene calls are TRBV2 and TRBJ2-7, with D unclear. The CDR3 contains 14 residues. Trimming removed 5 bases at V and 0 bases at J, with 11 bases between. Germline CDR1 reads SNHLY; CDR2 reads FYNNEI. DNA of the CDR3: TGTGCCAGCAGTAACCTCGGTCCCTCCTACGAGCAGTACTTC. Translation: CASSNLGPSYEQYF. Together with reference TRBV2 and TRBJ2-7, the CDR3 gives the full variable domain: EPEVTQTPSHQVTQMGQEVILRCVPISNHLYFYWYRQILGQKVEFLVSFYNNEISEKSEIFDDQFSVERPDGSNFTLKIRSTKLEDSAMYFCASSNLGPSYEQYFGPGTRLTVT.

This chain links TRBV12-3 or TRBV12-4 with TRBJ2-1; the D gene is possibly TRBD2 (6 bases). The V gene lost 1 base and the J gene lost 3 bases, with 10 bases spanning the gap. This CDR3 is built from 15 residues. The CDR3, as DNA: TGTGCCAGCAGTTTAGGGGGGGTCATCTACAATGAGCAGTTCTTC. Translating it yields CASSLGGVIYNEQFF.

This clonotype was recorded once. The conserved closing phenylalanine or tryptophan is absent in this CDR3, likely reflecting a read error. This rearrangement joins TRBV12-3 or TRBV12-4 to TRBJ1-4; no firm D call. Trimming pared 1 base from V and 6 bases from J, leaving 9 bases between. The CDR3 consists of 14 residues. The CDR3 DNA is TGTGCCAGCAGTTTAGGGCAGGCGGATGAAAAACTGTTTCTT. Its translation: CASSLGQADEKLFL.

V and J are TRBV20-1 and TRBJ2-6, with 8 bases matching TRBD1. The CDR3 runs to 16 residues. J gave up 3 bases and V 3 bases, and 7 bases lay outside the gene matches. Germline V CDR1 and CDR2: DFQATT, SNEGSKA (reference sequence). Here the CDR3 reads CSASQDRVGGANVLTF. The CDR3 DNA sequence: TGCAGTGCTAGTCAGGACAGGGTCGGTGGGGCCAACGTCCTGACTTTC.

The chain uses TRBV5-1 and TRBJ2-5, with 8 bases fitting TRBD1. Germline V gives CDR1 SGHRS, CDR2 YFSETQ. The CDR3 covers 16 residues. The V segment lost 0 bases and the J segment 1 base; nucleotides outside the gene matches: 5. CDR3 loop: CASSLAPGTGQETQYF. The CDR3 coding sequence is TGCGCCAGCAGCTTGGCACCCGGGACAGGCCAAGAGACCCAGTACTTC.

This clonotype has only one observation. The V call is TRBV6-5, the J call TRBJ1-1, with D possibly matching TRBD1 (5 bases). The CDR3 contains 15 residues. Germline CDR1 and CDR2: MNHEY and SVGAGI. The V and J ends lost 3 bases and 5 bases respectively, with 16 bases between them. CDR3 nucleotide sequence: TGTGCCAGCAGTTATTTAACCGCAGGGAGGACTGAAGCTTTCTTT. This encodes CASSYLTAGRTEAFF.

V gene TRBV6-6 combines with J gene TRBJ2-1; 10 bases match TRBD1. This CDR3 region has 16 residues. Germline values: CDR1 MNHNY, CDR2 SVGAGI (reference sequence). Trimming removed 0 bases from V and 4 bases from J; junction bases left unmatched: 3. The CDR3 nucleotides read TGTGCCAGCAGTTACTCGACGGGACAGGGGTACAATGAGCAGTTCTTC. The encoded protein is CASSYSTGQGYNEQFF.